What follows are 7 T cell receptor beta chains derived from one specimen sequenced in a study of shared clonotypes between healthy human individuals (dated by TCRdb to about 2020). Libraries came from the immunoSEQ multiplex PCR assay. The source is immuneACCESS, and TCRdb retained only in-frame sequences with V and J called. Part of the clones is not carried over; for the studies checked, unresolved V genes explain less than half of this, and the remainder is unexplained. This sample has about 980,000 clones in its table, and 76% of those were observed once. Roughly 1.5% of the sample is in the top ten clones. Sequencing was carried out using memory CD4+ T cells sorted from blood. What this sample's cell subset or site label stands for: CD45RA-negative fraction. The receptors here all came from a young man in good health.

This chain connects TRBV28 to TRBJ1-5; 8 bases are a match to TRBD1. The CDR3 length is 13 residues. Per the germline V gene, CDR1 is MDHEN and CDR2 is SYDVKM. V shed 6 bases, J shed 6 bases, and the junction held 4 bases outside the gene matches. CDR3 nucleotides: TGTGCCAGCAGACAGGGGGTCAGTCAGCCCCAGCATTTT. Translation gives CASRQGVSQPQHF.

This sequence joins TRBV2 and TRBJ2-2; the D is unclear. The CDR3 spans 12 residues. CDR1 SNHLY and CDR2 FYNNEI come from the germline V gene. Trimming removed 10 bases at V and 6 bases at J, with 12 bases between. CDR3 region: CATTTPPGELFF. The CDR3 DNA is TGTGCCACCACGACCCCTCCCGGGGAGCTGTTTTTT.

The chain joins TRBV2 to TRBJ2-4; D gene uncertain. This CDR3 contains 13 residues. Trimming stripped 2 bases from V and 6 bases from J, with 8 bases between. Germline assignment: CDR1 SNHLY and CDR2 FYNNEI. The CDR3 DNA reads TGTGCCAGCAGTGAAACGGTCGCAAACATTCAGTACTTC. This encodes CASSETVANIQYF.

The V gene is TRBV29-1, the J gene TRBJ2-5, with 7 bases fitting TRBD2. Trimming took 2 bases from V and 9 from J; bases not matched to a gene: 6. Germline V gene lookup returns CDR1 SQVTM and CDR2 ANQGSEA. The CDR3 runs to 12 residues. CDR3 nucleotide sequence: TGCAGCGTTGAATTCGGGGCGGGGGCCCAGTACTTC. Protein product: CSVEFGAGAQYF.

CDR3 loop: CASRENSAGAALGGYTF. CDR3 coding DNA: TGTGCCAGCAGGGAAAACTCCGCCGGGGCAGCCTTAGGGGGCTACACCTTC. The rearrangement joins TRBV6-4 to TRBJ1-2; perhaps TRBD1 as D (5 bases). Trimming removed 6 bases at V and 8 bases at J, with 28 bases between. In germline, CDR1 is MRHNA, CDR2 SNTAGT. The CDR3 length is 17 residues.

CDR3 bases: TGCGCCAGCAGCCAAGGAGGAGACAATCAGCCCCAGCATTTT. The encoded protein is CASSQGGDNQPQHF. V usage is TRBV5-1 and J usage is TRBJ1-5; D is unclear. CDR3 length: 14 residues. V lost 4 bases to trimming and J lost 3 bases, with 11 bases between them. The germline V gene has CDR1 SGHRS and CDR2 YFSETQ. Full variable domain (outside the CDR3, taken from reference TRBV5-1 and TRBJ1-5): KAGVTQTPRYLIKTRGQQVTLSCSPISGHRSVSWYQQTPGQGLQFLFEYFSETQRNKGNFPGRFSGRQFSNSRSEMNVSTLELGDSALYLCASSQGGDNQPQHFGDGTRLSIL.

J is TRBJ2-1 and V is TRBV5-1; 10 bases agree with TRBD2. The trim removed 4 bases at V and 3 bases at J, leaving 4 bases unmatched. Germline CDR1 is SGHRS and CDR2 is YFSETQ. This CDR3 comprises 15 residues. CDR3 bases: TGCGCCAGCAGCATAGGACTAGCGGTCTACAATGAGCAGTTCTTC. This codes for CASSIGLAVYNEQFF.